This T cell receptor (beta chain) was profiled in a study of blood T cell repertoires in COVID-19 (dated by TCRdb to the early 2020s). Notes on the research overall: Recovered participants in ImmuneRACE Cohort 3 were defined by two consecutive negative NP/OP PCR tests, clearance by a healthcare professional, or resolution of symptoms. The collaborator samples originated in the United States, Italy and Spain and spanned the acute and convalescent phases of COVID-19. The prospective study material was composed of cDNA or gDNA derived from T cells, B-cell-depleted T cells, or PBMCs. Subjects who had been exposed to COVID-19, were actively infected with it, or had recovered from it provided the deeply sampled blood TCRbeta repertoires that made up the dataset. The repertoires were released in a freely available public database intended as a resource for research on the immune response to SARS-CoV-2. The samples were drawn from two sources: the first 160 participants of the ongoing ImmuneRACE study, and 1,200 or so subjects contributed by 6 global collaborators. A de-identified subject ID, COVID-19 status, age in years and sex were almost always included in the sample metadata. Where available, HLA class I and class II types were taken from metadata supplied by the sample provider and were not determined by assay-based typing. Study-level results and caveats: How much clinical and demographic metadata was included differed by source and by participant, and the metadata was provided uncurated.

The immunoSEQ Assay, a bias-controlled multiplex PCR, was used to amplify TCRbeta CDR3 regions from genomic DNA. Under the source paper's analysis protocol: Nucleated cell counts per sample were estimated from amplification of reference gene primers within the assay. To quantify the absolute abundance of each unique TCRbeta CDR3 rearrangement, sequence reads were collapsed and filtered. Productive Simpson clonality was computed per sample as the square root of Simpson's diversity index over productive rearrangements. TCRdb carries this immuneACCESS record with in-frame sequences only. Its versions omit some clonotypes, under half of them owing to an unresolved V gene in the studies checked, with the rest unexplained. Clone size and the V and J calls come from that table; the DNA yielded D and trimming. The sample data list around 360,000 clones, and about 89% of these were observed just once. The ten largest account for 1.9% of the sample.

Enrolling through a virtual design, the prospective study's participants ranged in age from roughly 18 to 89 years and lived across some 23 United States geographic areas. In the prospective study, participants were assigned to cohorts based on the clinical history participants reported in a screening survey and a study questionnaire. Mobile phlebotomists in the prospective study collected whole blood, serum and a nasopharyngeal or oropharyngeal swab from every participant. Over a roughly 2-month period, participants in the prospective study had the option of providing additional blood draws and questionnaires. Before DNA extraction, blood samples from the prospective study were shipped at room temperature or frozen. As regards this clone: There is no known antigen for this receptor. Base quality data are lacking; no much larger clone is found one base away.

Sequenced input: PBMCs or T cells enriched from blood (not recorded which). The origin of this receptor is a man in his forties in a cohort exposed to, infected with or recovered from COVID-19 (not recorded which).

The nucleotides are TGTGCCAGCAGCTTAGGGACTAGCGGGAGGGCCCAAGAGACCCAGTACTTC. Its protein is CASSLGTSGRAQETQYF. The V and J genes are TRBV7-9 and TRBJ2-5; 15 middle bases align to TRBD2. CDR1 and CDR2 were assigned from the germline V gene (reference sequence) as SEHNR and FQNEAQ. The CDR3, from cysteine to phenylalanine, totals 17 residues. The DNA shown is the 51-base CDR3, in frame from base 1. The germline V end is reduced by 1 base and the J end by 1 base; junction bases left unmatched: 1.